This TCR beta chain was found in a study of blood T cells in healthy people across ages. The V gene's germline CDR1 is MNHEY and CDR2 SVGAGI. V was cut by 6 bases and J by 3 bases, with 11 bases left in between. The CDR3 sequence is 14 residues long. It was with a sample-barcoded 5' primer and a J-beta primer mix that a second PCR of roughly 6 to 12 cycles was run. At least 3 million CDR3-containing paired-end reads were obtained per sample. MiXCR, applied by TCRdb to the 5' RACE reads, yields one record per CDR3 protein. This table has about 1.8 million distinct CDR3 sequences, about 50% appearing once. Study results and limitations: Long-lived donors had more naive CD4+ cells and higher diversity than aged donors. Getting older went along with TCR beta diversity per million T cells dropping roughly linearly.

With respect to this clonotype: Its antigen is not known.

Drawing of peripheral blood yielded about 10 milliliters from each donor. The rearrangement joins TRBV6-5 to TRBJ1-4, with TRBD1 as a possible D gene (6 bases). This TCR came from a woman in her thirties or forties in good health. Sequencing input: blood. Written as DNA, the CDR3 is TGTGCCAGCAGACCACAGGGATCTAATGAAAAACTGTTTTTT. It is translated as CASRPQGSNEKLFF.